What follows describes a single T cell receptor (beta chain). The target of this receptor is not known. No clone much larger than this one lies a single base away; base qualities are absent. The germline V gene gives CDR1 as SNHLY and CDR2 as FYNNEI. CDR3 length: 13 amino acids, cysteine to phenylalanine. The kept DNA is CDR3 alone, 39 bases in frame from the first base. The germline ends are 9 bases apart after V is trimmed by 5 bases and J by 4 bases. The sample comes from a study of T cell changes during pregnancy in multiple sclerosis (dated by TCRdb to the late 2010s). Regarding the study in general: The study looked at changes in the T cell repertoire across pregnancy in women with multiple sclerosis.

The library was built by means of the immunoSEQ multiplex PCR assay. The table was pulled from immuneACCESS by TCRdb, which kept in-frame rearrangements only. Such tables lose some clones; where checked, under half of the loss comes from unresolved V genes, and the rest has no known cause. The sample records about 92,000 clones, around 92% of which are singletons. The ten top clones hold over 2% of the sample. Here the chain combines TRBV2 and TRBJ1-5; the D gene lacks a confident call. Sequenced material: peripheral blood, taken in the first trimester of pregnancy. This sequence was found in a female donor with multiple sclerosis, enrolled in a pregnancy study. The CDR3 has the sequence CASSKGGNQPQHF. The nucleotide sequence reads as follows: TGTGCCAGCAGTAAGGGAGGGAATCAGCCCCAGCATTTT.